Presented here are 14 T cell receptor beta chains from one specimen sequenced in a study of blood T cell repertoires in COVID-19. Repertoires were generated with immunoSEQ multiplex PCR, while TCRdb's copy carries only in-frame clones and drops some. The data show 150,000 or so clones, roughly 90% seen once. The source material was peripheral blood. These receptors were obtained from a man aged 55 to 69 with COVID-19, enrolled during active disease.

This chain uses TRBV3-1 (or the pseudogene TRBV3-2) with TRBJ2-7; TRBD2 matches at 9 bases. Germline V gives CDR1 LGHDT, CDR2 YNNKEL (reference sequence). The V segment lost 6 bases and the J segment 1 base; nucleotides outside the gene matches: 10. This CDR3 has 16 amino acids. The CDR3: CASSLYPGLASYEQYF. CDR3 nucleotide sequence: TGTGCCAGCAGTCTGTACCCGGGACTAGCTTCCTACGAGCAGTACTTC.

The genes are TRBV12-5 and TRBJ2-1; D unclear. V lost 11 bases and J 7 bases, leaving 12 bases between the germline ends. CDR3 length equals 11 residues. Germline V gene data show CDR1 as LGHNT and CDR2 as FRNRAP. CDR3 sequence (DNA): TGTGCTTCGGGTCCCGGGAATGAGCAGTTCTTC. Translated, it gives CASGPGNEQFF.

V gene TRBV28 combines with J gene TRBJ1-5; D gene unclear. The V gene's germline CDR1 is MDHEN and CDR2 SYDVKM. The CDR3 extends over 17 amino acids. V was clipped by 4 bases and J by 0 bases, with 16 bases between them. This CDR3 is CASSWFPGSYSNQPQHF. DNA for the CDR3: TGTGCCAGCAGTTGGTTCCCGGGATCCTATAGCAATCAGCCCCAGCATTTT. The full variable domain, its missing parts supplied by reference TRBV28 and TRBJ1-5, is DVKVTQSSRYLVKRTGEKVFLECVQDMDHENMFWYRQDPGLGLRLIYFSYDVKMKEKGDIPEGYSVSREKKERFSLILESASTNQTSMYLCASSWFPGSYSNQPQHFGDGTRLSIL.

This clone was seen more than once but under ten times. This chain joins TRBV5-1 and TRBJ2-7; no reliable D call. Germline V gene lookup returns CDR1 SGHRS and CDR2 YFSETQ. The CDR3 is 15 amino acids. The ends were cut back, 2 bases at V and 4 bases at J, with 16 bases in the middle. CDR3 in amino acids: CASSLISASAYEQYF. In DNA, the CDR3 is TGCGCCAGCAGCTTAATCTCTGCGTCCGCTTACGAGCAGTACTTC.

This chain joins TRBV29-1 and TRBJ2-3; 9 bases fit TRBD1. The junction had 8 bases not matched to a gene; V was cut back by 6 bases and J by 4 bases. Germline V gives CDR1 SQVTM, CDR2 ANQGSEA. This CDR3 region has 14 residues. The CDR3 here is CSVKGQGFADTQYF. CDR3 nucleotide sequence: TGCAGCGTAAAGGGACAGGGATTTGCAGATACGCAGTATTTT.

The J gene is TRBJ2-1, the V gene TRBV6-1; 9 bases match TRBD2. This CDR3 comprises 15 residues. V shed 2 bases, J shed 8 bases, and the junction held 7 bases outside the gene matches. Per the germline V gene, CDR1 is MNHNS and CDR2 is SASEGT. This chain's CDR3 is CASSELAGKVDEQFF. CDR3 DNA: TGTGCCAGCAGTGAACTAGCGGGGAAGGTCGATGAGCAGTTCTTC.

The chain combines TRBV11-2 with TRBJ1-2; D not certain. The CDR3 sequence is 13 residues long. Germline V gene lookup returns CDR1 SGHAT and CDR2 FQNNGV. Trimming stripped 2 bases from V and 7 bases from J, with 11 bases between. CDR3 DNA: TGTGCCAGCAGCTTAAGTGATAGGAGTGGCTACACCTTC. Protein product: CASSLSDRSGYTF.

V is TRBV11-2 and J is TRBJ2-2; D might be TRBD1 (7 bases). The V end lost 2 bases, the J end lost 4 bases, and 14 bases lay between the germline ends. The CDR3 totals 16 residues. The germline CDR1 and CDR2 sequences are SGHAT and FQNNGV. The DNA for the CDR3 is TGTGCCAGCAGCTTACGCGCAGGGGGGAGCACCGGGGAGCTGTTTTTT. Its translation is CASSLRAGGSTGELFF.

The chain carries TRBV10-2 and TRBJ2-4; possible D gene TRBD1, 6 bases. Trimming took 7 bases from V and 9 from J, leaving 19 bases between them. The germline V gene has CDR1 WSHSY and CDR2 SAAADI. The CDR3 is 14 residues long. CDR3 sequence reads: CASTQGTPDVIQYF. In DNA, the CDR3 is TGCGCCAGCACCCAGGGGACCCCGGACGTCATTCAGTACTTC.

J is TRBJ2-5 and V is TRBV5-1; 10 bases are shared with TRBD2. The germline CDR1 and CDR2 sequences are SGHRS and YFSETQ. Trimming took 3 bases from V and 2 from J; bases not matched to a gene: 13. The CDR3 sequence is 18 residues long. In DNA form, the CDR3 reads TGCGCCAGCAGCTCGGGGACTAGCGTAGGGGCCATACAAGAGACCCAGTACTTC. It translates to CASSSGTSVGAIQETQYF. Using reference TRBV5-1 and TRBJ2-5 for the parts outside the CDR3, the full variable domain is KAGVTQTPRYLIKTRGQQVTLSCSPISGHRSVSWYQQTPGQGLQFLFEYFSETQRNKGNFPGRFSGRQFSNSRSEMNVSTLELGDSALYLCASSSGTSVGAIQETQYFGPGTRLLVL.

The chain carries TRBV7-8 and TRBJ1-2; D is possibly TRBD1 (6 bases). This CDR3 spans 14 amino acids. The germline V gene encodes CDR1 SGHVS and CDR2 FQNEAQ. V lost 3 bases and J lost 8, with 16 bases in between. CDR3 residues: CASSFRGPERGYTF. The CDR3 DNA is TGTGCCAGCAGCTTCAGGGGACCCGAGAGGGGCTACACCTTC. Supplemented by reference TRBV7-8 and TRBJ1-2, the full variable domain reads GAGVSQSPRYKVAKRGQDVALRCDPISGHVSLFWYQQALGQGPEFLTYFQNEAQLDKSGLPSDRFFAERPEGSVSTLKIQRTQQEDSAVYLCASSFRGPERGYTFGSGTRLTVV.

V and J are TRBV5-1 and TRBJ2-2; D might be TRBD1 (5 bases). Germline CDR1 SGHRS, CDR2 YFSETQ. Trimming took 0 bases from V and 7 from J, leaving 13 bases between them. CDR3 length equals 15 residues. The CDR3 DNA reads as TGCGCCAGCAGCTTGGCCCCCCAGGGAATCGGGGAGCTGTTTTTT. This codes for CASSLAPQGIGELFF.

This clone turned up a few times. J is TRBJ2-7 and V is TRBV5-1; TRBD1 matches 8 bases. Germline V gives CDR1 SGHRS, CDR2 YFSETQ. V lost 3 bases and J lost 3; bases outside the gene matches: 8. The CDR3 is made up of 15 amino acids. The CDR3 DNA sequence: TGCGCCAGCAGCTCAGGGACAGGACCCTTCTACGAGCAGTACTTC. Translated: CASSSGTGPFYEQYF.

The gene calls are TRBV19 and TRBJ2-3, with 11 bases identical to TRBD2. Germline V lookup: CDR1 LNHDA, CDR2 SQIVND (reference sequence). This CDR3 comprises 14 residues. Trimming took 6 bases from V and 2 from J; bases not matched to a gene: 1. Here the CDR3 DNA reads TGTGCCAGTAGACTAGCGGGGGTCACAGATACGCAGTATTTT. It is translated as CASRLAGVTDTQYF. Using reference TRBV19 and TRBJ2-3 for the parts outside the CDR3, the full variable domain is DGGITQSPKYLFRKEGQNVTLSCEQNLNHDAMYWYRQDPGQGLRLIYYSQIVNDFQKGDIAEGYSVSREKKESFPLTVTSAQKNPTAFYLCASRLAGVTDTQYFGPGTRLTVL.